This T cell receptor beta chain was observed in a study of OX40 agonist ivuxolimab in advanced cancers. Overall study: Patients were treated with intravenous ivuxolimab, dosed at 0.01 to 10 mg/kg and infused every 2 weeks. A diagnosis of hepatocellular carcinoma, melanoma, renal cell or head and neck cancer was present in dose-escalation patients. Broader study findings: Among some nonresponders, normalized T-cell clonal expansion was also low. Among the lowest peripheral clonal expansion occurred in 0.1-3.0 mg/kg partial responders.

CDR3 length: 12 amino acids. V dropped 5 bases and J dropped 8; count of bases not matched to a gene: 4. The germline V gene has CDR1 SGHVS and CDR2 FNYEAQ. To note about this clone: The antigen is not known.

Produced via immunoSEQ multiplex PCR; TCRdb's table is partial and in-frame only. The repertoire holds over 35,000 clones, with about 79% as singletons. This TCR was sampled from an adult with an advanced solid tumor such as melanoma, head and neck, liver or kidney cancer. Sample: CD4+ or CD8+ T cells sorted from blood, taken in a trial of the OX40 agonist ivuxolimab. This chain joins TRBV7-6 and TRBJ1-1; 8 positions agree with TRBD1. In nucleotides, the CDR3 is TGTGCCAGCAGCCCCTGGACAGGGGAAGCTTTCTTT. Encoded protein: CASSPWTGEAFF.